The T cell receptor beta chain under discussion was sequenced for a study of T cells in Graves' hyperthyroidism and ophthalmopathy. In the case of this clonotype: Here the CDR3 omits its conserved ending phenylalanine or tryptophan, so a read error is the likely source.

Amplification yielded TCR beta CDR3 regions, with RNA transcripts as the source. HTBI primers were employed in a first-round RT-PCR of the TCR CDR3. TCRdb passed the multiplex PCR reads through MiXCR, listing each CDR3 protein once. The table has 50,000 to 75,000 distinct CDR3 sequences, about 49% seen once. Trimming pared 0 bases from V and 0 bases from J, leaving 13 bases between. The CDR3 length is 16 residues. Germline V gene sequence: CDR1 SGDLS, CDR2 YYNGEE. This chain joins TRBV9 and TRBJ2-7; D gene unclear. The receptor's source is a woman in her twenties or thirties with Graves' ophthalmopathy. The sequenced material came from blood. The CDR3 region has the DNA TGTGCCAGCAGCGTAGGGCGGCCCGTTGGCTCCTACGAGCAGTACTAC. This encodes CASSVGRPVGSYEQYY.